The rows below give T cell receptor beta chains drawn from one sample of a study of T cell clonotyping in hematopoietic cell transplantation. Here immunoSEQ multiplex PCR was the method, and the copy in TCRdb shows in-frame clones only, minus some. This repertoire shows 16,000 or so clones, 93% found once; its top ten account for 1.8%. Source: peripheral blood mononuclear cells, taken before stem cell transplant. The source of these receptors is a young man with biphenotypic leukemia. Some clones in this sample may be carry-over from other donors' samples. Each CDR3 is given with its conserved first and last residue. D genes are given only for firm matches. Clone size is given for some rows only: seen once, a few or many times, or a class if the clone is expanded.

CDR3 protein | CDR3 DNA | D gene | J gene | CDR3 length | clone size | V gene
CASSVVTRGWGTEAFF | TGTGCCAGCAGCGTAGTAACCAGGGGTTGGGGCACTGAAGCTTTCTTT | - | TRBJ1-1 | 16 | few | TRBV9
CAWSELRTGELFF | TGTGCCTGGAGTGAATTACGGACCGGGGAGCTGTTTTTT | - | TRBJ2-2 | 13 | - | TRBV30
CASSQLGLRSGMMTEAFF | TGCGCCAGCAGCCAACTGGGGTTACGGTCTGGGATGATGACTGAAGCTTTCTTT | - | TRBJ1-1 | 18 | - | TRBV4-1
CASSEWRGRETQYF | TGTGCCAGCAGCGAGTGGCGGGGGCGGGAGACCCAGTACTTC | - | TRBJ2-5 | 14 | - | TRBV7-2
CASSREQGSYGYTF | TGTGCCAGCAGTAGAGAACAGGGCAGCTATGGCTACACCTTC | - | TRBJ1-2 | 14 | - | TRBV9
CASSVSAGGNTEAFF | TGTGCCAGCAGCGTATCAGCAGGGGGGAACACTGAAGCTTTCTTT | TRBD1 | TRBJ1-1 | 15 | - | TRBV9
CASSDNQGNTEAFF | TGTGCCAGCAGCGACAACCAGGGGAACACTGAAGCTTTCTTT | - | TRBJ1-1 | 14 | once | TRBV6-1
CASSRGGPLTNEKLFF | TGTGCCAGCAGCCGAGGGGGGCCCCTAACTAATGAAAAACTGTTTTTT | - | TRBJ1-4 | 16 | - | TRBV5-8
CASSPSGQETQYF | TGTGCCAGCAGCCCTAGCGGGCAAGAGACCCAGTACTTC | TRBD2 | TRBJ2-5 | 13 | - | TRBV7-2
CASSEQARDNSPLHF | TGTGCCAGCAGTGAACAGGCCCGGGATAATTCACCCCTCCACTTT | - | TRBJ1-6 | 15 | - | TRBV2
CASSLGTAYSGANVLTF | TGTGCCAGCAGCTTAGGGACAGCCTACTCTGGGGCCAACGTCCTGACTTTC | - | TRBJ2-6 | 17 | - | TRBV7-6
CASSPRGNYGYTF | TGTGCCAGCAGCCCCCGGGGAAACTATGGCTACACCTTC | - | TRBJ1-2 | 13 | - | TRBV7-2
CASSPRASGGAETQYF | TGTGCCAGCAGCCCTAGGGCGAGCGGGGGGGCTGAGACCCAGTACTTC | TRBD2 | TRBJ2-5 | 16 | once | TRBV7-2
CASSQEDNEQYF | TGCGCCAGCAGCCAGGAGGATAACGAGCAGTACTTC | - | TRBJ2-7 | 12 | - | TRBV4-3
CSAGTETQYF | TGCAGTGCAGGGACGGAGACGCAGTATTTT | - | TRBJ2-3 | 10 | once | TRBV20-1
CASSENRPETQYF | TGTGCCAGCAGTGAGAATCGACCCGAAACCCAGTACTTC | - | TRBJ2-5 | 13 | once | TRBV6-5
CASTPGSNTGELFF | TGTGCCAGCACCCCGGGGTCCAACACCGGGGAGCTGTTTTTT | - | TRBJ2-2 | 14 | - | TRBV6-6
CALASGGAGETQYF | TGTGCCCTGGCTAGCGGGGGGGCAGGGGAGACCCAGTACTTC | TRBD2 | TRBJ2-5 | 14 | - | TRBV30
CATRDPRAKNIQYF | TGTGCCACCAGAGATCCGAGGGCCAAAAACATTCAGTACTTC | - | TRBJ2-4 | 14 | - | TRBV28
CASPRWVETQYF | TGTGCTAGCCCCAGGTGGGTTGAGACCCAGTACTTC | - | TRBJ2-5 | 12 | once | TRBV12-5
CASSLEDRAYNEQFF | TGCGCCAGCAGCTTGGAGGACAGGGCATACAATGAGCAGTTCTTC | TRBD1 | TRBJ2-1 | 15 | - | TRBV5-1
CASSIPGQGDGYTF | TGTGCCAGTAGTATCCCGGGACAGGGAGATGGCTACACCTTC | TRBD1 | TRBJ1-2 | 14 | - | TRBV19
CASSFGTGTDTQYF | TGTGCCAGCAGTTTTGGGACAGGCACAGATACGCAGTATTTT | TRBD1 | TRBJ2-3 | 14 | - | TRBV6-5
CASSESGGGLETQYF | TGCGCCAGCAGTGAGTCCGGGGGTGGGTTGGAGACCCAGTACTTC | - | TRBJ2-5 | 15 | - | TRBV10-1
CASSLAVGVDTQYF | TGTGCCAGCAGCTTAGCTGTGGGCGTGGATACGCAGTATTTT | - | TRBJ2-3 | 14 | - | TRBV11-2
CASSPQGQGTEAFF | TGTGCCAGCAGCCCCCAGGGACAGGGTACTGAAGCTTTCTTT | TRBD1 | TRBJ1-1 | 14 | once | TRBV7-2
CASSPAGSHSPLHF | TGTGCCAGCAGCCCCGCAGGGAGTCATTCACCCCTCCACTTT | - | TRBJ1-6 | 14 | - | TRBV27
CASSTGSSYEQYF | TGTGCCAGCAGTACAGGAAGCTCCTACGAGCAGTACTTC | - | TRBJ2-7 | 13 | - | TRBV6-1
CASSSSASTDTQYF | TGTGCCAGCAGCTCTAGTGCTAGCACAGATACGCAGTATTTT | - | TRBJ2-3 | 14 | - | TRBV5-6
CASSLYRGYGYTF | TGTGCCAGCAGCTTGTACAGGGGCTATGGCTACACCTTC | TRBD1 | TRBJ1-2 | 13 | - | TRBV5-6
CASSSPQGTDTQYF | TGTGCCAGCAGTTCCCCCCAAGGCACAGATACGCAGTATTTT | - | TRBJ2-3 | 14 | once | TRBV6-6
CASSLYGRGTPGNQPQHF | TGTGCCAGCAGTTTATACGGCAGGGGAACGCCTGGCAATCAGCCCCAGCATTTT | - | TRBJ1-5 | 18 | - | TRBV27
CASSYSAQGRGSEAFF | TGTGCCAGCAGTTACTCAGCTCAGGGCCGGGGTTCTGAAGCTTTCTTT | - | TRBJ1-1 | 16 | - | TRBV6-5
CASRPYRGDNSPLHF | TGTGCCAGCAGACCATACAGGGGGGATAATTCACCCCTCCACTTT | TRBD1 | TRBJ1-6 | 15 | - | TRBV2
CAISVDSHQPQHF | TGTGCCATCAGTGTTGACAGCCATCAGCCCCAGCATTTT | - | TRBJ1-5 | 13 | - | TRBV10-3
CASSLGGAVETQYF | TGCGCCAGCAGCTTGGGGGGGGCGGTGGAGACCCAGTACTTC | - | TRBJ2-5 | 14 | once | TRBV5-1
CASSSGTGYF | TGTGCCAGCAGTTCCGGGACAGGGTACTTC | TRBD1 | TRBJ2-7 | 10 | - | TRBV2
CASSEVTGELFF | TGTGCCAGCAGTGAAGTAACCGGGGAGCTGTTTTTT | - | TRBJ2-2 | 12 | - | TRBV6-1
CAISDFQGDSPLHF | TGTGCCATCAGTGACTTCCAGGGTGATTCACCCCTCCACTTT | - | TRBJ1-6 | 14 | - | TRBV10-3
CASSIGVEAFF | TGTGCCAGCAGCATAGGGGTTGAAGCTTTCTTT | - | TRBJ1-1 | 11 | - | TRBV5-4
CAWRPIVRAGELFF | TGTGCCTGGAGGCCCATCGTTAGAGCCGGGGAGCTGTTTTTT | - | TRBJ2-2 | 14 | - | TRBV30
CASVEGSPPNTQYF | TGTGCCAGCGTGGAGGGGTCACCCCCGAATACGCAGTATTTT | - | TRBJ2-3 | 14 | - | TRBV11-2
CASSQGPNNKETQYF | TGTGCCAGCAGCCAGGGACCAAACAATAAAGAGACCCAGTACTTC | - | TRBJ2-5 | 15 | - | TRBV7-2
CASSPSGAGGGETQYF | TGTGCCAGCAGCCCCAGTGGAGCGGGGGGAGGCGAGACCCAGTACTTC | TRBD2 | TRBJ2-5 | 16 | - | TRBV9
CASSFAGQGAEEQYF | TGCGCCAGCAGCTTTGCGGGACAGGGGGCAGAAGAGCAGTACTTC | TRBD1 | TRBJ2-7 | 15 | - | TRBV5-1
CASRRGVQETQYF | TGTGCCAGCAGACGGGGGGTTCAAGAGACCCAGTACTTC | TRBD2 | TRBJ2-5 | 13 | - | TRBV6-6